A single sample gave rise to the 12 T cell receptor beta chains below, sequenced in a study of T-cell reconstitution after alpha-beta-depleted transplantation in children. For TCRbeta, the library was prepared with unique molecular identifiers. TCRdb reprocessed the PCR reads with MiXCR, giving one entry per CDR3 protein. The table lists a few hundred thousand distinct CDR3 sequences, 20% to 30% of them singletons. The input for sequencing was PBMCs, taken before TCRalphabeta/CD19-depleted stem cell transplant. The receptors come from a boy in the first two years of life with Wiskott-Aldrich syndrome, due to receive a stem cell transplant.

The chain links TRBV28 to TRBJ2-3; 10 bases agree with TRBD1. The CDR3 spans 16 residues. V shed 3 bases and J 6 bases; nucleotides not matched to a gene: 9. The germline CDR1 and CDR2 sequences are MDHEN and SYDVKM. CDR3 amino acids: CASSFRTGGSRDTQYF. CDR3 nucleotide sequence: TGTGCCAGCAGTTTTAGGACAGGGGGGAGTCGCGATACGCAGTATTTT.

The rearrangement uses TRBV20-1 and TRBJ2-7; tentatively, D is TRBD1 or TRBD2 (6 bases each). Germline assignment: CDR1 DFQATT and CDR2 SNEGSKA (reference sequence). The CDR3 consists of 14 residues. V dropped 5 bases and J dropped 3 bases, with 17 bases sitting between them. This chain's CDR3 is CSAGPTGAYYEQYF. The CDR3 DNA is TGCAGTGCTGGCCCCACGGGGGCATACTACGAGCAGTACTTC.

This clonotype came up a few times. Germline is not matched at one junction end, which may reflect a read error. This CDR3 is CASSEAGPRTEAFF. The CDR3 bases are TGTGCCAGCAGCGAAGCGGGTCCTCGAACTGAAGCTTTCTTT. The chain joins TRBV6-1 to TRBJ1-1, with D unclear. Germline V gene sequence: CDR1 MNHNS, CDR2 SASEGT. This CDR3 comprises 14 residues.

The chain has TRBV4-1 and TRBJ2-7; 10 bases map to TRBD2. The CDR3 is 15 amino acids. CDR1 is MGHRA and CDR2 is YSYEKL in the germline V gene. The trim removed 6 bases at V and 5 bases at J, leaving 10 bases unmatched. The CDR3 sequence is CASRLETSGYHEQYF. CDR3 DNA sequence: TGCGCCAGCAGACTAGAGACTAGCGGGTACCACGAGCAGTACTTC.

This chain uses TRBV5-1 with TRBJ2-7; D perhaps matches TRBD2 (5 bases). V was cut by 6 bases and J by 2 bases, with 18 bases left in between. This CDR3 contains 15 residues. The V gene's germline CDR1 is SGHRS and CDR2 YFSETQ. CDR3 protein: CASIDRGRGTYEQYF. CDR3 DNA: TGCGCCAGCATCGATAGAGGACGGGGTACCTACGAGCAGTACTTC.

The chain uses TRBV5-1 and TRBJ1-1, with 10 bases that match TRBD1. V shed 4 bases, J shed 3 bases, and the junction held 12 bases outside the gene matches. The length of the CDR3 is 17 residues. Germline V gene sequence: CDR1 SGHRS, CDR2 YFSETQ. The CDR3 DNA reads as TGCGCCAGCAGCCTGAGGACAGGGGGAGACTTCGACACTGAAGCTTTCTTT. Translation: CASSLRTGGDFDTEAFF. Combining the CDR3 with reference TRBV5-1 and TRBJ1-1 gives the whole variable domain KAGVTQTPRYLIKTRGQQVTLSCSPISGHRSVSWYQQTPGQGLQFLFEYFSETQRNKGNFPGRFSGRQFSNSRSEMNVSTLELGDSALYLCASSLRTGGDFDTEAFFGQGTRLTVV.

This clonotype was observed a single time. The chain uses TRBV10-3 and TRBJ2-6; 12 nucleotides align to TRBD1. The V and J ends lost 11 bases and 4 bases, in that order; junction bases with no gene match: 15. Germline assignment: CDR1 ENHRY and CDR2 SYGVKD. The CDR3 runs to 18 residues. The CDR3 loop reads CAGGTGGELLSGANVLTF. The DNA for the CDR3 is TGTGCCGGGGGGACAGGGGGCGAACTTCTGTCGGGGGCCAACGTCCTGACTTTC.

This chain connects TRBV10-3 to TRBJ2-2; 9 nucleotides match TRBD2. CDR3 length equals 16 residues. The germline CDR1 and CDR2 sequences are ENHRY and SYGVKD. V gave up 10 bases and J gave up 0 bases; unmatched junction bases: 9. The CDR3 is CATSKTSGTNTGELFF. The CDR3 DNA sequence: TGTGCCACCTCCAAGACTAGCGGAACGAACACCGGGGAGCTGTTTTTT.

V and J are TRBV12-3 or TRBV12-4 and TRBJ2-1; D perhaps matches TRBD2 (6 bases). Trimming shortened V by 6 bases and J by 4 bases, and 16 bases separated the two germline ends. The CDR3 is 15 residues long. This CDR3 reads CASRGASEDYNEQFF. DNA for the CDR3: TGTGCCAGCAGAGGCGCTAGCGAAGATTACAATGAGCAGTTCTTC.

A note on this clonotype: The junction shows a germline mismatch at one end, possibly a read error. The V gene is TRBV7-9, the J gene TRBJ1-5; TRBD1 is a possible D gene (6 bases). The CDR3 extends over 14 amino acids. Germline V gene data show CDR1 as SEHNR and CDR2 as FQNEAQ (reference sequence). CDR3: CASSLGGEDQPQHF. The CDR3 DNA sequence: TGCGCCAGCAGCTTAGGGGGGGAAGATCAGCCCCAGCATTTT.

This clonotype was counted only a few times. The chain uses TRBV16 and TRBJ1-1; D is uncertain. CDR3 length: 14 residues. Germline V gene lookup returns CDR1 KGHSY and CDR2 FQNENV. V was clipped by 3 bases and J by 3 bases, with 11 bases between them. CDR3: CASSHGVGDTEAFF. In DNA, the CDR3 is TGTGCCAGCAGCCATGGGGTTGGCGACACTGAAGCTTTCTTT.

The V gene is TRBV20-1, the J gene TRBJ2-5; D unresolved. The germline V and J ends were trimmed by 0 bases and 5 bases, with 13 bases remaining between them. The CDR3 contains 14 residues. Germline V CDR1 and CDR2: DFQATT, SNEGSKA (reference sequence). This CDR3 is CSARDPGLRETQYF. CDR3 DNA sequence: TGCAGTGCTAGAGATCCGGGCCTCCGGGAGACCCAGTACTTC.